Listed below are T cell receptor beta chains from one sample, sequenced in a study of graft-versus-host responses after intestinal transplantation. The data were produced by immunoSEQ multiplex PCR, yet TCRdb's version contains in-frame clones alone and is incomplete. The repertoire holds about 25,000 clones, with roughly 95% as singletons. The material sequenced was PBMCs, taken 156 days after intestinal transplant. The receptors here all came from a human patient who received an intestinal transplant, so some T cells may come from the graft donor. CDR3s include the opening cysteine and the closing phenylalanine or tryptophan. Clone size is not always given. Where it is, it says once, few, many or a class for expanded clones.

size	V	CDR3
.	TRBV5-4	CASSLLAPSSYNEQFF
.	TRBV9	CASSVGSRENEQYF
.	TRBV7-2	CASSSTGGWSQPQHF
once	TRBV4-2	CASSQDDGGSSYEQYF
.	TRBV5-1	CAILRGPSSGNTIYF
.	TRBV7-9	CASSFGTYNSPLHF
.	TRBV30	CAWSVGISYEQYF
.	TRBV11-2	CASSWGVGQDEQYF
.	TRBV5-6	CASSFGQAGYGYTF
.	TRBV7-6	CASSPRAGTASYEQYF
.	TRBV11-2	CASSLTSGSTDTQYF
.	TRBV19	CASSQWGGNSPLHF
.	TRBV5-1	CASSLEQGSYGYTF
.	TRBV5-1	CASSWRDTGELFF
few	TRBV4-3	CASSQGIRNQPQHF
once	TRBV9	CASSVGGGDSPLHF
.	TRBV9	CASSVVSVPTEAFF
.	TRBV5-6	CASSLADQPQHF
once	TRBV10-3	CAISESRVGNRDSYNEQFF
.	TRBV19	CASQDRENQPQHF
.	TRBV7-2	CASSLQGLAGGWVQYF
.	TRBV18	CASSILRRASYNEQFF
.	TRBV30	CAWSRDRGGSPLHF
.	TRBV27	CASSWGQGSSYEQYF
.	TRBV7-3	CDDTGELFF
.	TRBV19	CASSMAPGQDSPLHF
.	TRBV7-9	CASSLGVGATEAFF
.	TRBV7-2	CASSLGLAGGEEQYF
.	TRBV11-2	CASSLEAGGIYGYTF
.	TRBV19	CALSGGSGNSPLHF
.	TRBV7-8	CASSLWDRDISDTQYF
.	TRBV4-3	CASSQIAGTNTGELFF
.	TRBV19	CASMPGQVLGTEAFF
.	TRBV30	CAWLRDRGQETQYF
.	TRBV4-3	CASSQDIDRRDNEQFF
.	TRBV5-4	CASSLGVSQPQHF
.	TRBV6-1	CASSRLTGTNEKLFF
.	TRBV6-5	CATRQGTAYEQYF
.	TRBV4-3	CASSQDWALGTEAFF
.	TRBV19	CASSRLGSYNEQFF
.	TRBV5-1	CASSLVPRDDQETQYF
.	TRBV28	CAETDSYNSPLHF
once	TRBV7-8	CASSPSAGAYEQYF
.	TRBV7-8	CASSLDHTDTQYF
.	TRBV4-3	CASSQERDRLEKLFF
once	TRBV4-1	CASSPTAGGAAYEQYF
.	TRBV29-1	CSVRQGAGTGELFF
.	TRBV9	CASSPSTDILNTIYF
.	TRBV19	CASSIATGQGVGAEAFF
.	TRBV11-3	CASSSGSYGYTF
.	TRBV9	CASSETGGAYNEQFF
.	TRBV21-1	CASAPWNTYNEQFF
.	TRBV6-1	CASSDEFHSYEQYF
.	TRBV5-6	CASSDATTTYNEQFF
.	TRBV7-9	CASTFLETGAYEQYF
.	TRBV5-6	CASSLEFAGELFF
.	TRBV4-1	CASSHAPMGPTDTQYF